This T cell receptor beta chain originates from a study of cytomegalovirus exposure and HLA in healthy donors. Study-level findings and limits: Many donors carried some public TCRs, although rarity characterized most TCR sequences. It was approximately 150 TCR beta chains that were listed as cytomegalovirus-associated.

Looked up from germline, CDR1 is SGHDT and CDR2 is YYEEEE. V lost 2 bases and J lost 2, with 6 bases in between. The CDR3 contains 13 residues. The protocol was immunoSEQ multiplex PCR, while the TCRdb copy is restricted to in-frame clones and leaves out a portion. The sample has approximately 230,000 clones; about 90% are singletons. Concerning this clone itself: The antigen is not known.

The sequence came from a man between 18 and 35 years old in good health and CMV-seropositive. The sample was PBMCs. The chain links TRBV5-6 to TRBJ2-3; no clear D gene. CDR3 nucleotides: TGTGCCAGCAGCTTCGGATCCACAGATACGCAGTATTTT. This codes for CASSFGSTDTQYF.